These 19 T cell receptor beta chains share one sample of origin, sequenced in a study of tumor-infiltrating lymphocytes in primary liver carcinoma. From unsorted bulk tissue weighing roughly 19-32 mg, DNA and RNA were co-extracted. A constant-region primer served to make TCR beta cDNA from about 0.45 ug total RNA. Employing slightly modified ARM-PCR, three nested multiplex PCR rounds were run, and these gave rise to the TCR beta libraries. TRBV1-TRBV30 forward and Cbeta reverse primers drove the first two roughly 10-cycle rounds. In TCRdb, the multiplex PCR reads were re-called with MiXCR into one record per CDR3 protein. The table lists 50,000 to 60,000 distinct CDR3 sequences, around 77% of them singletons. Sequencing was carried out using liver tumor tissue from sampling region 5. As to subset: tumor region T5, tumor centre. The source of these receptors is a man between 35 and 55 years old with primary liver carcinoma and hepatitis B virus infection.

In the case of this clonotype: The junction differs from germline at one of its ends, possibly a read error. V gene TRBV5-5 combines with J gene TRBJ2-2, with D possibly TRBD2 on 5 matching bases. CDR3 length equals 12 residues. Germline CDR1 is SGHKS and CDR2 is YYEKEE (reference sequence). CDR3: CACRLHTGELFF. The CDR3 region has the DNA TGTGCCTGCAGACTCCACACCGGGGAGCTATTTTTT.

With respect to this clonotype: The junction differs from germline at one of its ends, possibly a read error. The chain has TRBV12-3 or TRBV12-4 and TRBJ2-6, with D possibly TRBD2 on 6 matching bases. The CDR3 sequence is 21 residues long. The CDR3, as DNA: TGTGCCAGCGGTCGGACCCGACTAGTCCCCGGTAGGGCCTCTAGGGCCAACGTCCTGACTTTC. It specifies CASGRTRLVPGRASRANVLTF.

This clonotype was counted many times. The chain employs TRBV6-5 and TRBJ2-2, with TRBD2 identical over 11 bases. V lost 2 bases to trimming and J lost 6 bases; unmatched junction nucleotides: 11. Per the germline V gene, CDR1 is MNHEY and CDR2 is SVGAGI. The CDR3 loop spans 18 amino acids. This CDR3 is CASSYSLAGGPDPGELFF. The CDR3 DNA reads TGTGCCAGCAGTTACAGTCTAGCGGGAGGCCCTGACCCCGGGGAGCTGTTTTTT.

A few counts support this clonotype. This chain connects TRBV29-1 to TRBJ2-1; the match to TRBD2 covers 10 bases. The CDR3 is 15 residues long. The germline CDR1 and CDR2 sequences are SQVTM and ANQGSEA. CDR3 amino acids: CSVRPAGGFYNEQFF. The DNA for the CDR3 is TGCAGTGTTCGACCAGCGGGAGGGTTCTACAATGAGCAGTTCTTC.

In regard to this clonotype: The final CDR3 position lacks the conserved phenylalanine or tryptophan, pointing to a likely read error. The V call is TRBV28, the J call TRBJ2-7; TRBD2 agrees at 9 bases. Germline V lookup: CDR1 MDHEN, CDR2 SYDVKM. V gave up 8 bases and J gave up 5 bases; unmatched junction bases: 10. The CDR3 loop spans 14 amino acids. The CDR3 nucleotides read TGTGCCAGCCCCGTCGGGACTAGCACCCACGAGCAGTACCAC. This translates into CASPVGTSTHEQYH.

Concerning this clonotype: One end of the junction fails to match germline, which may point to a read error. V and J are TRBV6-5 and TRBJ2-1, with 8 positions matching TRBD1. The germline CDR1 and CDR2 sequences are MNHEY and SVGAGI. This CDR3 region has 15 residues. This chain's CDR3 is CASSPWTGWGNEQFF. CDR3 DNA: TGTGCCAGCAGTCCCTGGACAGGGTGGGGAAATGAACAGTTCTTC.

This chain uses TRBV10-3 with TRBJ2-5, with 8 bases lining up with TRBD2. This CDR3 comprises 15 residues. Per the germline V gene, CDR1 is ENHRY and CDR2 is SYGVKD. The trim removed 6 bases at V and 3 bases at J, leaving 9 bases unmatched. CDR3 nucleotides: TGTGCCATCAGCTTGACTCGGGAGGGAGAAGAGACCCAGTACTTC. It codes for CAISLTREGEETQYF.

The gene calls are TRBV9 and TRBJ1-4; tentative D call: TRBD1 (6 bases). Germline CDR1 SGDLS, CDR2 YYNGEE. The V gene lost 3 bases and the J gene lost 8 bases, with 17 bases spanning the gap. This CDR3 is 15 amino acids long. The CDR3 DNA follows: TGTGCCAGCAGCGCTCTCGAGACAGGATTGGAAAAACTGTTTTTT. It yields the protein CASSALETGLEKLFF.

The chain employs TRBV6-2 or TRBV6-3 and TRBJ1-5, with a tentative D call TRBD1 (5 bases). V was trimmed by 4 bases and J by 3 bases, leaving 13 bases between them. Germline V gene lookup returns CDR1 MNHEY and CDR2 SVGEGT. The CDR3 extends over 15 amino acids. CDR3 in amino acids: CASSSPRGPNQPQHF. The CDR3 bases are TGTGCCAGCAGTTCTCCTCGGGGCCCCAATCAGCCCCAGCATTTT.

As for this clonotype: This is likely a read error, given that the CDR3 carries no conserved phenylalanine or tryptophan at its end. This chain joins TRBV12-3 or TRBV12-4 and TRBJ2-1; the D call may be TRBD1 or TRBD2 (5 bases each). V lost 6 bases and J 0 bases, leaving 21 bases between the germline ends. The CDR3 is 18 residues long. This CDR3 reads CASRMRPPGPRSYNEQFL. The CDR3 bases are TGTGCCAGCAGGATGAGACCCCCGGGACCACGCTCCTACAATGAGCAGTTCCTC.

This clonotype was seen ten or more times. The chain combines TRBV15 with TRBJ2-4; 7 positions match TRBD1. The CDR3 is 14 residues long. The germline CDR1 and CDR2 sequences are LNHNV and YYDKDF (reference sequence). With V trimmed by 5 bases and J by 8 bases, 9 bases remained unmatched. The CDR3 sequence: CATSGTGARHIQYF. CDR3 DNA sequence: TGTGCCACCAGCGGCACAGGGGCAAGGCACATTCAGTACTTC.

This clonotype occurred a few times. An end of the junction differs from the germline gene, which may be a read error. The chain joins TRBV29-1 to TRBJ1-1; 7 bases fit TRBD1. This CDR3 comprises 14 residues. Germline CDR1 reads SQVTM; CDR2 reads ANQGSEA. The CDR3: CSAYKGATPAEAFF. The CDR3 DNA reads TGCAGTGCCTACAAGGGGGCAACCCCTGCTGAGGCTTTCTTT. Full variable domain (missing parts from reference TRBV29-1 and TRBJ1-1): SAVISQKPSRDICQRGTSLTIQCQVDSQVTMMFWYRQQPGQSLTLIATANQGSEATYESGFVIDKFPISRPNLTFSTLTVSNMSPEDSSIYLCSAYKGATPAEAFFGQGTRLTVV.

The V call is TRBV6-5, the J call TRBJ2-1, with no clear D. Looked up from germline, CDR1 is MNHEY and CDR2 is SVGAGI. This CDR3 region has 16 residues. Trimming stripped 4 bases from V and 0 bases from J, with 13 bases between. In DNA, the CDR3 is TGTGCCAGCAGTTGTAATCTAGAGAGCTCCTACAATGAGCAGTTCTTC. It yields the protein CASSCNLESSYNEQFF.

This clonotype came up a few times. The rearrangement uses TRBV7-9 and TRBJ2-1, with 9 nucleotides matching TRBD2. The CDR3 is made up of 18 amino acids. Germline V gene sequence: CDR1 SEHNR, CDR2 FQNEAQ (reference sequence). Losses at the gene ends were 5 bases for V and 0 bases for J; bases not matched to a gene: 11. Here the CDR3 reads CASSPGISGGSSYNEQFF. The CDR3, as DNA: TGTGCCAGCAGCCCCGGAATTAGCGGGGGAAGCTCCTACAATGAGCAGTTCTTC.

A note on this clonotype: Because the CDR3 is missing its conserved closing phenylalanine or tryptophan, this is likely a read error. The rearrangement uses TRBV29-1 and TRBJ2-5, with D perhaps matching TRBD2 (6 bases). Trimming removed 8 bases at V and 2 bases at J, with 18 bases between. This CDR3 spans 14 amino acids. Germline V gene lookup returns CDR1 SQVTM and CDR2 ANQGSEA. The CDR3, as DNA: TGCAGCTACCACGTCGGGGCGGGGCAAGAGACCCAGTACTAC. This encodes CSYHVGAGQETQYY.

V gene TRBV5-5 combines with J gene TRBJ2-7, with 8 nucleotides matching TRBD2. The CDR3 is 16 amino acids. The J segment lost 7 bases and the V segment lost 0 bases, leaving 12 bases of the junction unmatched. The germline V gene encodes CDR1 SGHKS and CDR2 YYEKEE (reference sequence). CDR3 sequence: CASSLVMGAGVLEQYF. As DNA, the CDR3 is TGTGCCAGCAGCTTGGTTATGGGAGCGGGAGTATTGGAGCAGTACTTC.

In regard to this clonotype: Likely a read error: the CDR3 ends without its conserved phenylalanine or tryptophan. The chain couples TRBV6-5 to TRBJ2-3; the match to TRBD2 covers 12 bases. Trimming at V came to 11 bases and at J to 3 bases, leaving 9 bases not matched to a gene. The germline gives CDR1 MNHEY, CDR2 SVGAGI. This CDR3 region has 15 residues. In nucleotides, the CDR3 is TGTGCCTGTAACCCAGGACTAGCGGGGACAGATACGCAGTATCTT. Amino acids: CACNPGLAGTDTQYL.

This clonotype appeared many times. V is TRBV19 and J is TRBJ2-1; D not resolved. The length of the CDR3 is 13 residues. Germline values: CDR1 LNHDA, CDR2 SQIVND (reference sequence). V was trimmed by 2 bases and J by 14 bases, leaving 16 bases between them. The CDR3 DNA sequence: TGTGCCAGTAGTATAAGAGCGTACGCCCCGGAGTTCTTC. Its translation: CASSIRAYAPEFF.

Details on this clonotype: The germline gene is not matched at one end of the junction; a read error may be the cause. The V call is TRBV12-3 or TRBV12-4, the J call TRBJ2-7; no clear D gene. The CDR3 covers 14 residues. CDR3 amino acids: CASSPPGVRNELYF. CDR3 nucleotides: TGTGCCAGCAGTCCACCGGGTGTAAGGAACGAGCTGTACTTC.